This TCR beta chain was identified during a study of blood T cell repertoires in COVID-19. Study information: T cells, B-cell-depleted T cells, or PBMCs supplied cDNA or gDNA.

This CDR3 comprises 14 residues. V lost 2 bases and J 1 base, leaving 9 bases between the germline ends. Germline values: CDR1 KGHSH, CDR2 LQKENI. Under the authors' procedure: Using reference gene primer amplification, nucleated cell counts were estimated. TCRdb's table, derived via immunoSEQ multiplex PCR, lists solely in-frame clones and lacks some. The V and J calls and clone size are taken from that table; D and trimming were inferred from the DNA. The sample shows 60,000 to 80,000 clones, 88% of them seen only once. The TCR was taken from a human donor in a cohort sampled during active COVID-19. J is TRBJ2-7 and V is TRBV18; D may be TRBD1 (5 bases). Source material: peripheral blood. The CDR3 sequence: CASSPVQGSYEQYF. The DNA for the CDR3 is TGTGCCAGCTCACCAGTGCAGGGATCCTACGAGCAGTACTTC.